One and the same sample provided the 5 T cell receptor beta chains below, sequenced in a study of neurological immune-mediated disorders. One entry per CDR3 protein results from TCRdb running MiXCR on the 5' RACE reads. Of 30,000 to 45,000 distinct CDR3 sequences listed, about 9.4% were seen once; the top ten hold about 7%. The sequencing sample was made of PBMCs. The receptor set was obtained from a woman aged 30 to 39 with HTLV-1-associated myelopathy (HAM/TSP).

The chain combines TRBV5-4 with TRBJ1-1, with D unresolved. The V end was cut by 0 bases, the J end by 8 bases, with 11 bases between. Germline loops: CDR1 SGHNT, CDR2 YYREEE (reference sequence). This CDR3 comprises 13 residues. CDR3 DNA: TGTGCCAGCAGCTTGGGGCAAGGGCAAGAAGCTTTCTTT. It is translated as CASSLGQGQEAFF. The full variable domain, completed using reference TRBV5-4 and TRBJ1-1, is ETGVTQSPTHLIKTRGQQVTLRCSSQSGHNTVSWYQQALGQGPQFIFQYYREEENGRGNFPPRFSGLQFPNYSSELNVNALELDDSALYLCASSLGQGQEAFFGQGTRLTVV.

This clonotype was observed many times. The V gene is TRBV5-1, the J gene TRBJ2-2; 7 bases match TRBD2. This CDR3 has 17 amino acids. Per the germline V gene, CDR1 is SGHRS and CDR2 is YFSETQ. The trim removed 4 bases at V and 0 bases at J, leaving 9 bases unmatched. The CDR3 region is CASSPGAGIANTGELFF. In DNA, the CDR3 is TGCGCCAGCAGCCCCGGAGCGGGAATTGCGAACACCGGGGAGCTGTTTTTT.

Concerning this clonotype itself: A clone one base away is much larger, so this may be a read error. The chain combines TRBV7-6 with TRBJ1-1; unclear D gene. Per germline, CDR1 SGHVS and CDR2 FNYEAQ. The CDR3 is 15 amino acids. Trimming left V 5 bases short and J 1 base short, with 14 bases between. The CDR3 loop reads CASSLRIGKNTEAFF. Written as DNA, the CDR3 is TGTGCCAGCAGCCTAAGGATAGGGAAGAACACTGAAGCTTTCTTT.

This clonotype was seen ten or more times. The chain couples TRBV7-2 to TRBJ2-3; TRBD2 aligns across 9 bases. This CDR3 has 17 residues. The J segment lost 2 bases and the V segment lost 2 bases, leaving 8 bases of the junction unmatched. The germline CDR1 and CDR2 sequences are SGHTA and FQGNSA. CDR3 nucleotide sequence: TGTGCCAGCAGCTTACAGCGGGGGGTCTCATTCACAGATACGCAGTATTTT. This encodes CASSLQRGVSFTDTQYF.

This clonotype showed up just a few times. This chain connects TRBV6-1 to TRBJ2-7; 9 bases line up with TRBD1. The V segment lost 4 bases and the J segment 2 bases; nucleotides outside the gene matches: 9. Looked up from germline, CDR1 is MNHNS and CDR2 is SASEGT. The CDR3 is 16 amino acids. This CDR3 reads CASSAAMGQGTYEQYF. The CDR3 region has the DNA TGTGCCAGCAGTGCCGCGATGGGACAGGGTACCTACGAGCAGTACTTC.